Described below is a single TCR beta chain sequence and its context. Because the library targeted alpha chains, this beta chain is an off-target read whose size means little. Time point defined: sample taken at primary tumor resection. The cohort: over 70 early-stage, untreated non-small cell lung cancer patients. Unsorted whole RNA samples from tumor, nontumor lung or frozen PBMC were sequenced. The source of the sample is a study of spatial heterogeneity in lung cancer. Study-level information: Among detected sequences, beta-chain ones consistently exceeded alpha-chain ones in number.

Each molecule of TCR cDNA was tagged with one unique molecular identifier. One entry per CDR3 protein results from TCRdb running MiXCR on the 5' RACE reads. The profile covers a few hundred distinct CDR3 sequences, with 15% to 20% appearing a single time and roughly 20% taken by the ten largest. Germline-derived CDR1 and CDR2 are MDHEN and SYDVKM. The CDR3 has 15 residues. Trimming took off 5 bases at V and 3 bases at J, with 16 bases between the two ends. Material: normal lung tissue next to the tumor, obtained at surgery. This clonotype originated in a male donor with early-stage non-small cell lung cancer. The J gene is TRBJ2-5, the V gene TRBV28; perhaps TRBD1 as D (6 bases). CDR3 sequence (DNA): TGTGCCAGCAGTGATTCAAGGACAGATAAAGAGACCCAGTACTTC. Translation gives CASSDSRTDKETQYF. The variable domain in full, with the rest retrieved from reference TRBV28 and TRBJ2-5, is DVKVTQSSRYLVKRTGEKVFLECVQDMDHENMFWYRQDPGLGLRLIYFSYDVKMKEKGDIPEGYSVSREKKERFSLILESASTNQTSMYLCASSDSRTDKETQYFGPGTRLLVL.